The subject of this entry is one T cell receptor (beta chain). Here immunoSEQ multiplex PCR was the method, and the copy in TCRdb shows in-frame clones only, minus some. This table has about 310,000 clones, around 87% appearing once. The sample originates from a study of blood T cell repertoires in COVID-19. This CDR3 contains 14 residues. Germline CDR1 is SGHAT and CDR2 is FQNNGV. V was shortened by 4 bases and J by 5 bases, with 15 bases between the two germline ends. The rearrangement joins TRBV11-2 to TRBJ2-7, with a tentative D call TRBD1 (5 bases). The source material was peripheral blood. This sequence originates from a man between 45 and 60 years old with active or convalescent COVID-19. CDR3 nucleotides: TGTGCCAGCAGCTACCAATGGCAGGGCCACGAGCAGTACTTC. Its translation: CASSYQWQGHEQYF.